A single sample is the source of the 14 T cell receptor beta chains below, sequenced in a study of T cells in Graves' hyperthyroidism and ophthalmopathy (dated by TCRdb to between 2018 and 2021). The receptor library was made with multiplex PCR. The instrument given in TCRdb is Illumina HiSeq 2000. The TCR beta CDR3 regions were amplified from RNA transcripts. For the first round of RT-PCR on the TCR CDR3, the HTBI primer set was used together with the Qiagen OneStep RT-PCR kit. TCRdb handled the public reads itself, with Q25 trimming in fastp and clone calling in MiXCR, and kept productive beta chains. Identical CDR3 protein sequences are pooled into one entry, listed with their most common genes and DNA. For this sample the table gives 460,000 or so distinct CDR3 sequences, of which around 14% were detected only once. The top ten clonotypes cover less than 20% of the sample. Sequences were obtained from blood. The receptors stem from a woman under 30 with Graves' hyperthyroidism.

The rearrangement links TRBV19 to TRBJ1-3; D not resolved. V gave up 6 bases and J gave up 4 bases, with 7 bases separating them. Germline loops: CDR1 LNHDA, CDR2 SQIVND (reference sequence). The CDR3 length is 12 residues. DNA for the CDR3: TGTGCCAGTAGGGAGCTGGGAAACACCATATATTTT. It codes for CASRELGNTIYF.

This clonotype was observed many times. CDR3 bases: TGTGCCAGCAGTGAAGCGGGAATGCAGGAGCATTTT. It yields the protein CASSEAGMQEHF. The rearrangement uses TRBV6-1 and TRBJ1-5; D not resolved. The CDR3 totals 12 residues. V shed 0 bases and J shed 14 bases, with 11 bases lying between them. Germline V gene sequence: CDR1 MNHNS, CDR2 SASEGT.

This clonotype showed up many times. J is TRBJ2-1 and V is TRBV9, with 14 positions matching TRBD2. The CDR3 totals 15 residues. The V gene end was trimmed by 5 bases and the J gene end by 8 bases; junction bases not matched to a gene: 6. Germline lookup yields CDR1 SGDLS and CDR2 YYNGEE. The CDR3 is CASRPGTSGSYEQFF. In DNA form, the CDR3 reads TGTGCCAGCAGGCCGGGGACTAGCGGGAGTTATGAGCAGTTCTTC.

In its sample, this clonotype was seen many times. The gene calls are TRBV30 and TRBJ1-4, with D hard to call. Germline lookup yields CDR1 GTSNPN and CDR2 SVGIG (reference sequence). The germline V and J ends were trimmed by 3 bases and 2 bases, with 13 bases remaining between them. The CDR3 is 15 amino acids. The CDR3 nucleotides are TGTGCCTGGAGAGACTATGACTGGACTAATGAAAAACTGTTTTTT. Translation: CAWRDYDWTNEKLFF.

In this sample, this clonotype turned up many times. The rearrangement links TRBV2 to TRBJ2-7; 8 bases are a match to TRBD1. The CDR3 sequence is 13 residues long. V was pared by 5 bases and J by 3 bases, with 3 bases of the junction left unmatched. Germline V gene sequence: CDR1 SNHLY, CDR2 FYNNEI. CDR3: CASSPDRDYEQYF. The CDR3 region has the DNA TGTGCCAGCAGTCCGGACAGGGACTACGAGCAGTACTTC.

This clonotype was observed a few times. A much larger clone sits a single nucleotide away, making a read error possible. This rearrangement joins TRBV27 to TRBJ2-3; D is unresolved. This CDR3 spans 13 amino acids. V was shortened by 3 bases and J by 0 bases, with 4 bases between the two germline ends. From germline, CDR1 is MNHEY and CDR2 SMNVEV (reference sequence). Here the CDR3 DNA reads TGTGCCAGCAGTTTTGCTAGCACAGATACGCAGTATTTT. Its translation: CASSFASTDTQYF.

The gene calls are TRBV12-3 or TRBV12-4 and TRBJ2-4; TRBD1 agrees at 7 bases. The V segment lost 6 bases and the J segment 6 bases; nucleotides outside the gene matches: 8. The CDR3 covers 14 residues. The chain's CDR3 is CASRERQGPNIQYF. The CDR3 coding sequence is TGTGCCAGCAGAGAGAGACAGGGCCCAAACATTCAGTACTTC.

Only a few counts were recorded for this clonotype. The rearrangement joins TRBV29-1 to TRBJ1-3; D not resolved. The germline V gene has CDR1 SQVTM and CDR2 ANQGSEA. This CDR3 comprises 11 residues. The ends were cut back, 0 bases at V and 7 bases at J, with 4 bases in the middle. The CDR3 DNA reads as TGCAGCGTTGAAGATTTTAACACCATATATTTT. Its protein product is CSVEDFNTIYF.

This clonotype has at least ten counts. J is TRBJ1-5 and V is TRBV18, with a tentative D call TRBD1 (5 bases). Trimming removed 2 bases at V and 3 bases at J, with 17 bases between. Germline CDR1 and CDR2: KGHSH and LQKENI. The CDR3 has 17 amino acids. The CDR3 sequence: CASSPRRMGDDNQPQHF. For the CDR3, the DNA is TGTGCCAGCTCACCAAGGCGTATGGGGGACGACAATCAGCCCCAGCATTTT. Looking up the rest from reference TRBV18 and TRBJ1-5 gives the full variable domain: NAGVMQNPRHLVRRRGQEARLRCSPMKGHSHVYWYRQLPEEGLKFMVYLQKENIIDESGMPKERFSAEFPKEGPSILRIQQVVRGDSAAYFCASSPRRMGDDNQPQHFGDGTRLSIL.

The CDR3 spells CASSSLQGRSQSGQYF. Written as DNA, the CDR3 is TGCGCCAGCAGCTCACTACAGGGCAGGTCCCAGTCGGGCCAGTACTTC. The rearrangement uses TRBV5-1 and TRBJ2-5, with D tentatively TRBD1 (6 bases). CDR1 and CDR2 from the germline V gene are SGHRS and YFSETQ. Between the trimmed V and J ends, which lost 3 bases and 10 bases, there was a span of 25 bases. There are 16 residues in the CDR3.

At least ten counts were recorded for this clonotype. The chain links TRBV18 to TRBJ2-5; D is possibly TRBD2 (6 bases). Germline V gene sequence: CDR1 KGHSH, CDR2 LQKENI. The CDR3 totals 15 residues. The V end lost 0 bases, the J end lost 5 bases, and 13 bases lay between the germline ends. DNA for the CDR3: TGTGCCAGCTCACCACCGAGTGTTCGGGAGGAGACCCAGTACTTC. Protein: CASSPPSVREETQYF.

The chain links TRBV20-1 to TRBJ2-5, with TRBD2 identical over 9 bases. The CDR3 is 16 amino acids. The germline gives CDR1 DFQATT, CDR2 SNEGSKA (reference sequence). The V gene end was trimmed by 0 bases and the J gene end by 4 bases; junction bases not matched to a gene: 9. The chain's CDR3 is CSARDRVREGRETQYF. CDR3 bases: TGCAGTGCTAGAGATCGGGTGCGGGAGGGCCGAGAGACCCAGTACTTC.

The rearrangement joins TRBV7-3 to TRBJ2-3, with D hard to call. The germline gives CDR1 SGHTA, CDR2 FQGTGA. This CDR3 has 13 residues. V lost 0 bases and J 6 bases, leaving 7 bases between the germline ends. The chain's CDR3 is CASSLTLEDTQYF. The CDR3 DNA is TGTGCCAGCAGCTTAACTCTGGAGGATACGCAGTATTTT. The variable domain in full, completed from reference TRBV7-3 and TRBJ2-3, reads GAGVSQTPSNKVTEKGKYVELRCDPISGHTALYWYRQSLGQGPEFLIYFQGTGAADDSGLPNDRFFAVRPEGSVSTLKIQRTERGDSAVYLCASSLTLEDTQYFGPGTRLTVL.

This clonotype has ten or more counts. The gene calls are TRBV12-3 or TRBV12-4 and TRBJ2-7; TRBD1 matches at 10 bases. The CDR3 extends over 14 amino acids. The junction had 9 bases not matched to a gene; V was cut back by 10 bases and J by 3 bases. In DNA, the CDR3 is TGTGCCATTAGTCCGGGACAGGGGATCTACGAGCAGTACGTC. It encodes CAISPGQGIYEQYV.